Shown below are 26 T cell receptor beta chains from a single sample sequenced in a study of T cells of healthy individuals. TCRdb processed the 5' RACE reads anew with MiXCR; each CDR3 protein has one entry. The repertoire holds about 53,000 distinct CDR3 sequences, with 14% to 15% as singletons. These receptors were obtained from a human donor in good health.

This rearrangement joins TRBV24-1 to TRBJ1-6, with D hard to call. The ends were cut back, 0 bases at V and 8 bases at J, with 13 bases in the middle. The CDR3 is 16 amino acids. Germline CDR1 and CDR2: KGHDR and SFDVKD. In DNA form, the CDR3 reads TGTGCCACCAGTGATTTGGGACCCCCGGGCGATTCACCCCTCCACTTT. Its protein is CATSDLGPPGDSPLHF.

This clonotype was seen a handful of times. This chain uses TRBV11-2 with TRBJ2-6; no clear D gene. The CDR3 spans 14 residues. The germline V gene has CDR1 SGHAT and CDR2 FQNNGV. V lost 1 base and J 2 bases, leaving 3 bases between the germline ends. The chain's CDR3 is CASSLGAGANVLTF. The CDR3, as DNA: TGTGCCAGCAGCTTAGGGGCTGGGGCCAACGTCCTGACTTTC. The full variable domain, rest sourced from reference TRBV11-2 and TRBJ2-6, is EAGVAQSPRYKIIEKRQSVAFWCNPISGHATLYWYQQILGQGPKLLIQFQNNGVVDDSQLPKDRFSAERLKGVDSTLKIQPAKLEDSAVYLCASSLGAGANVLTFGAGSRLTVL.

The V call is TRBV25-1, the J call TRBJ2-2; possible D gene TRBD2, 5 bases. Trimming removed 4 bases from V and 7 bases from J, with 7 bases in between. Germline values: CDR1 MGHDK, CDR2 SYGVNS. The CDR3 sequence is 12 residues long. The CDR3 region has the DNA TGTGCCAGCAGTGTCGGGGACGGGGAGCTGTTTTTT. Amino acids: CASSVGDGELFF.

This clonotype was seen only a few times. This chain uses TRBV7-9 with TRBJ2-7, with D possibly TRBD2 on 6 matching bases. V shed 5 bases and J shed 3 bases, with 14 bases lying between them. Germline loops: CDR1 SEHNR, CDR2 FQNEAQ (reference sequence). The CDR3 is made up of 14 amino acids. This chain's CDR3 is CASSPTGEFYEQYF. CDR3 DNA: TGTGCCAGCAGCCCCACGGGGGAGTTCTACGAGCAGTACTTC.

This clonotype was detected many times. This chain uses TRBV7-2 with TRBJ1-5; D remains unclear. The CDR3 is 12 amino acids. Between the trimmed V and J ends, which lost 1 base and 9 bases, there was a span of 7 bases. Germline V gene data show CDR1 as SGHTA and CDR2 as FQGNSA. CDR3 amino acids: CASSLEAGPQHF. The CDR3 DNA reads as TGTGCCAGCAGCTTAGAGGCTGGGCCCCAGCATTTT.

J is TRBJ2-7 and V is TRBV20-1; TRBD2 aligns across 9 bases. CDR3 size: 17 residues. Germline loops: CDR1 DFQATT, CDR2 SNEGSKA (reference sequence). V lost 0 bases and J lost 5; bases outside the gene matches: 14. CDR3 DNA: TGCAGTGCTAGAGATTCCCGGCTAGCGGGACTGCTTGACGAGCAGTACTTC. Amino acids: CSARDSRLAGLLDEQYF.

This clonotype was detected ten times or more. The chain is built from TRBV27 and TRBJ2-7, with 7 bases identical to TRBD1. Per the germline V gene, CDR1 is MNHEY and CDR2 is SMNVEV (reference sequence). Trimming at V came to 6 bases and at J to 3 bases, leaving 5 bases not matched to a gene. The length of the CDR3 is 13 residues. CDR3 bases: TGTGCCAGCAGCTCCGGGACAGACTACGAGCAGTACTTC. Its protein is CASSSGTDYEQYF.

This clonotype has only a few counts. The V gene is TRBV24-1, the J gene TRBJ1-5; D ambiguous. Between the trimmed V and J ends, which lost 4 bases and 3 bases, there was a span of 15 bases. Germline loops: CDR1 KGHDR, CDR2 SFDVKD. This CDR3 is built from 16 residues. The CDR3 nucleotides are TGTGCCACCAGTGACCCAGGAGCAGGTGACAATCAGCCCCAGCATTTT. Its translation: CATSDPGAGDNQPQHF.

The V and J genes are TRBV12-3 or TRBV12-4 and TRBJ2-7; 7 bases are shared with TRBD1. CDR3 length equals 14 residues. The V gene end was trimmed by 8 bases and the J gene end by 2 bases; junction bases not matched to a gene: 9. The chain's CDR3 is CASAVTGMAYEQYF. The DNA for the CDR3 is TGTGCCAGCGCCGTGACAGGGATGGCCTACGAGCAGTACTTC.

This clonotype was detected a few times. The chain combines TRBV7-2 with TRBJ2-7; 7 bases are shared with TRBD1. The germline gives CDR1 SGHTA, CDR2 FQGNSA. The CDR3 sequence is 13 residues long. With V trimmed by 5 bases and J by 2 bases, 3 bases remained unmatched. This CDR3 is CASSLGTAYEQYF. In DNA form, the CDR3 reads TGTGCCAGCAGCCTTGGGACAGCCTACGAGCAGTACTTC.

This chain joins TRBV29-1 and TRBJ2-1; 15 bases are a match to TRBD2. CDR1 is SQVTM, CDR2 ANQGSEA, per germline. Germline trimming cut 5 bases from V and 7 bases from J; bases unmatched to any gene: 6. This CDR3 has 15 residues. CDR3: CSVSGLAGGHNEQFF. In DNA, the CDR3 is TGCAGCGTTTCCGGACTAGCGGGGGGGCATAATGAGCAGTTCTTC.

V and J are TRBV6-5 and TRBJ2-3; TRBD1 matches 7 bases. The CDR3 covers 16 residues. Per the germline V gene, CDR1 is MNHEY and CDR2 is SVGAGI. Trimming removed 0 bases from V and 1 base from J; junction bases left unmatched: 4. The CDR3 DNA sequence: TGTGCCAGCAGTTACTCGTATACAGGGGGCACAGATACGCAGTATTTT. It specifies CASSYSYTGGTDTQYF.

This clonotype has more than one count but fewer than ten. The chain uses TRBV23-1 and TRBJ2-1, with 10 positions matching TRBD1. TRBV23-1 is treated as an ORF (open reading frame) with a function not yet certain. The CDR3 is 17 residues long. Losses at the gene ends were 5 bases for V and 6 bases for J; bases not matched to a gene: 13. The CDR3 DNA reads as TGCGCCAGCAGTGATCGGGACCCGGGACAGGGGTGCAATGAGCAGTTCTTC. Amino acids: CASSDRDPGQGCNEQFF.

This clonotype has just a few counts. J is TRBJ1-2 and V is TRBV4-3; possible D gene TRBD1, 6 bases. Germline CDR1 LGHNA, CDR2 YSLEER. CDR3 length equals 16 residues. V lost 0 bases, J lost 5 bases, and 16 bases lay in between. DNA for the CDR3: TGCGCCAGCAGCCAAGAAAGGCAGGGGTTCAAGTATGGCTACACCTTC. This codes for CASSQERQGFKYGYTF.

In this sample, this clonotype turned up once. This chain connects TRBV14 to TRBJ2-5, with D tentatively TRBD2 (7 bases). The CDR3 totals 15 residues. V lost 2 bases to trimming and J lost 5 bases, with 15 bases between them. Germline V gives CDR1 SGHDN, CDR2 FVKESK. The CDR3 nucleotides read TGTGCCAGCAGCCAACGGGGGGCCAACCGTGAGACCCAGTACTTC. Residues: CASSQRGANRETQYF.

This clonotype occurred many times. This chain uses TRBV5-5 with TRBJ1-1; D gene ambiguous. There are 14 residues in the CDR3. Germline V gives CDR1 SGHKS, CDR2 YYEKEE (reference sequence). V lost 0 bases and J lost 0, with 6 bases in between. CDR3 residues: CASSLDWVNTEAFF. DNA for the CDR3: TGTGCCAGCAGCTTGGATTGGGTGAACACTGAAGCTTTCTTT.

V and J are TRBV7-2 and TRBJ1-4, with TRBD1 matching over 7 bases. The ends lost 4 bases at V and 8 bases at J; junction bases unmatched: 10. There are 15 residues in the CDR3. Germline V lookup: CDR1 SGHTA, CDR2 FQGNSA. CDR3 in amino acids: CASSYPTGKDEKLFF. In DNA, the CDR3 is TGTGCCAGCAGCTACCCGACAGGGAAGGACGAAAAACTGTTTTTT. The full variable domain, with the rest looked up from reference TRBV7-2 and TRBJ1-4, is GAGVSQSPSNKVTEKGKDVELRCDPISGHTALYWYRQSLGQGLEFLIYFQGNSAPDKSGLPSDRFSAERTGGSVSTLTIQRTQQEDSAVYLCASSYPTGKDEKLFFGSGTQLSVL.

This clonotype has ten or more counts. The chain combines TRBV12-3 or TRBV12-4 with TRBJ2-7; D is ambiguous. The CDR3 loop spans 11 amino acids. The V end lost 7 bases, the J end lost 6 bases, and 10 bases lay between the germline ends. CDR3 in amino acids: CASTASFEQYF. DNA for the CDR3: TGTGCCAGCACCGCAAGTTTCGAGCAGTACTTC.

CDR3 nucleotide sequence: TGTGCCAGCAGCTTACGCGTTCTAGCGGGGGAGACCCAGTACTTC. Translation: CASSLRVLAGETQYF. V gene TRBV7-8 combines with J gene TRBJ2-5, with 9 bases lining up with TRBD2. CDR1 is SGHVS and CDR2 is FQNEAQ in the germline V gene. V was pared by 2 bases and J by 5 bases, with 6 bases of the junction left unmatched. The CDR3 extends over 15 amino acids.

The CDR3 nucleotides are TGTGCCAGCAGCTTGAACCCCTCTGGAAACACCATATATTTT. It encodes CASSLNPSGNTIYF. The rearrangement joins TRBV5-5 to TRBJ1-3; D remains ambiguous. CDR1 and CDR2 from the germline V gene are SGHKS and YYEKEE (reference sequence). CDR3 length: 14 residues. With 1 base removed from V and 0 bases from J, the gap between germline ends came to 5 bases.

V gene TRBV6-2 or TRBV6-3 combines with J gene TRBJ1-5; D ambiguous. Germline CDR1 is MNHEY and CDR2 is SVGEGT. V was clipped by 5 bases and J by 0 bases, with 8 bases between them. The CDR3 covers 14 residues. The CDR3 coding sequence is TGTGCCAGCAGTGCTGTCTATAGCAATCAGCCCCAGCATTTT. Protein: CASSAVYSNQPQHF.

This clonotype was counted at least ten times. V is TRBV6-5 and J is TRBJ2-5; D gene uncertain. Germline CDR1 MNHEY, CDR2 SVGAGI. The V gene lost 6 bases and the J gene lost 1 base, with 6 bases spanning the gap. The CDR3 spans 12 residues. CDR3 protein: CASRTSQETQYF. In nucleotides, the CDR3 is TGTGCCAGCAGGACGAGCCAAGAGACCCAGTACTTC.

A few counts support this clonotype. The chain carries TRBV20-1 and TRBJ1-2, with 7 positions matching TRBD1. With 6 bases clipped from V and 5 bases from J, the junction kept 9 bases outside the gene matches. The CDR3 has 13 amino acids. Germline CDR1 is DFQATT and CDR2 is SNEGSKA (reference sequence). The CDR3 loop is CSAPTGVGYGYTF. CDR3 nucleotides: TGCAGTGCGCCAACAGGGGTGGGGTATGGCTACACCTTC.

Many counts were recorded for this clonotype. In nucleotides, the CDR3 is TGTGCCAGCAGTGAAAGTCAACGCGGAAAACTGTTTTTT. Amino acid sequence: CASSESQRGKLFF. The J gene is TRBJ1-4, the V gene TRBV25-1; D unclear. This CDR3 is built from 13 residues. Germline CDR1 reads MGHDK; CDR2 reads SYGVNS. Trimming removed 2 bases from V and 10 bases from J, with 11 bases in between.

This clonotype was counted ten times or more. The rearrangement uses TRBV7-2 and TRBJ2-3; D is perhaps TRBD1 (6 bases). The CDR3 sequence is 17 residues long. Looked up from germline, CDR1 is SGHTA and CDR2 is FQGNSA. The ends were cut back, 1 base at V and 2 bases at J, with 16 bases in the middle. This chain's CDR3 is CASSLDPGAPSTDTQYF. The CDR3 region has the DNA TGTGCCAGCAGCTTAGATCCAGGGGCTCCCTCCACAGATACGCAGTATTTT.

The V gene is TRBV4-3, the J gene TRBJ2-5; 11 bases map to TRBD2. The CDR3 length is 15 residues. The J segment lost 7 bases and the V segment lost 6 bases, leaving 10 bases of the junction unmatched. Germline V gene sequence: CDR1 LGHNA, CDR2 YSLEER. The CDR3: CASRIAGGPGATQYF. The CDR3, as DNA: TGCGCCAGCAGGATAGCGGGGGGGCCAGGGGCGACCCAGTACTTC.